This entry lists 8 T cell receptor beta chains sequenced from one sample in a study of blood T cells in healthy people across ages. Sample-barcoded 5' priming and a J-beta primer mix drove a second PCR of 7 to 11 cycles. Using its own MiXCR run on the 5' RACE reads, TCRdb lists one record per CDR3 protein. The data show about 640,000 distinct CDR3 sequences, approximately 59% seen once. Sequencing input: blood. All receptors derive from a man aged 60 to 75 in good health.

J is TRBJ1-2 and V is TRBV4-2; TRBD1 might be the D (6 bases). The ends were cut back, 0 bases at V and 4 bases at J, with 21 bases in the middle. Germline V lookup: CDR1 LGHNA, CDR2 YNFKEQ. The CDR3 totals 18 residues. CDR3 loop: CASSQDHSAGTIGYGYTF. In DNA, the CDR3 is TGTGCCAGCAGCCAAGATCACTCCGCAGGGACAATTGGCTATGGCTACACCTTC.

The V and J genes are TRBV2 and TRBJ1-2, with D tentatively TRBD1 (6 bases). CDR3 size: 14 residues. Germline CDR1 SNHLY, CDR2 FYNNEI. V dropped 7 bases and J dropped 9 bases, with 21 bases sitting between them. The CDR3 DNA is TGTGCCAGCACCGAAGGGGGGGTTCTAAGGAGCTACACCTTC. Protein sequence: CASTEGGVLRSYTF.

The chain is built from TRBV5-1 and TRBJ2-5; 8 bases match TRBD2. Trimming cost V 0 bases and J 5 bases; bases outside gene matches: 6. The germline V gene encodes CDR1 SGHRS and CDR2 YFSETQ. The CDR3 covers 15 residues. The CDR3 reads CASSLAAGGMETQYF. In DNA, the CDR3 is TGCGCCAGCAGCTTGGCCGCGGGGGGAATGGAGACCCAGTACTTC. Supplemented by reference TRBV5-1 and TRBJ2-5, the full variable domain reads KAGVTQTPRYLIKTRGQQVTLSCSPISGHRSVSWYQQTPGQGLQFLFEYFSETQRNKGNFPGRFSGRQFSNSRSEMNVSTLELGDSALYLCASSLAAGGMETQYFGPGTRLLVL.

This sequence joins TRBV4-2 and TRBJ2-1; the D gene could be TRBD1 or TRBD2 (5 bases each). The CDR3 runs 16 residues. Germline lookup yields CDR1 LGHNA and CDR2 YNFKEQ. V lost 1 base and J lost 3, with 13 bases in between. In nucleotides, the CDR3 is TGTGCCAGCAGCCAAGGACCCGCTGGGGGCTACAATGAGCAGTTCTTC. Protein: CASSQGPAGGYNEQFF.

This rearrangement joins TRBV11-2 to TRBJ2-1; 7 positions agree with TRBD2. Germline V CDR1 and CDR2: SGHAT, FQNNGV. Unmatched junction bases numbered 9, after V lost 6 bases and J lost 13 bases. This CDR3 has 12 amino acids. The CDR3 region has the DNA TGTGCCAGCAGACCAACTAGCGACCTACAGTTCTTC. It codes for CASRPTSDLQFF.

The chain uses TRBV3-1 and TRBJ2-1; TRBD1 might be the D (6 bases). Trimming shortened V by 7 bases and J by 6 bases, and 16 bases separated the two germline ends. The CDR3 runs 14 residues. Germline V CDR1 and CDR2: LGHDT, YNNKEL (reference sequence). CDR3 residues: CASNPGQGTNEQFF. The CDR3 DNA follows: TGTGCCAGCAACCCGGGACAAGGGACCAATGAGCAGTTCTTC.

This clonotype has more than one count but fewer than ten. The chain is built from TRBV4-1 and TRBJ2-1, with no clear D. V lost 4 bases, J lost 3 bases, and 10 bases lay in between. The germline gives CDR1 MGHRA, CDR2 YSYEKL. CDR3 length: 14 residues. CDR3 DNA sequence: TGCGCCAGCAGCCGGACCGACAACTACAATGAGCAGTTCTTC. Translated: CASSRTDNYNEQFF.

V usage is TRBV7-9 and J usage is TRBJ2-1, with D possibly being TRBD2 (5 bases). This CDR3 comprises 12 residues. V was clipped by 1 base and J by 10 bases, with 8 bases between them. Germline CDR1 and CDR2: SEHNR and FQNEAQ (reference sequence). The CDR3 is CASSLGAAEQFF. The CDR3 nucleotides read TGTGCCAGCAGCTTAGGAGCGGCCGAGCAGTTCTTC.